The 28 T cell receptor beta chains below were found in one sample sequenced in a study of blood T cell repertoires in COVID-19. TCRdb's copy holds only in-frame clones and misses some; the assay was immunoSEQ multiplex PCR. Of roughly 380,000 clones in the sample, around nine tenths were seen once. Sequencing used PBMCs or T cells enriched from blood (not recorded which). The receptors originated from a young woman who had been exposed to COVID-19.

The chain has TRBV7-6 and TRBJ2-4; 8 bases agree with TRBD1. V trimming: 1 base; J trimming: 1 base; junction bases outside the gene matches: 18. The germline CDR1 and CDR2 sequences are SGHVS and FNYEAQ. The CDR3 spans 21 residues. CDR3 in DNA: TGTGCCAGCAGCTTAGTAGGCCCATCGGGGCAGGGGGCGCATGCCAAAAACATTCAGTACTTC. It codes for CASSLVGPSGQGAHAKNIQYF. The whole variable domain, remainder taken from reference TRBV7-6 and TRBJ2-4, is GAGVSQSPRYKVTKRGQDVALRCDPISGHVSLYWYRQALGQGPEFLTYFNYEAQQDKSGLPNDRFSAERPEGSISTLTIQRTEQRDSAMYRCASSLVGPSGQGAHAKNIQYFGAGTRLSVL.

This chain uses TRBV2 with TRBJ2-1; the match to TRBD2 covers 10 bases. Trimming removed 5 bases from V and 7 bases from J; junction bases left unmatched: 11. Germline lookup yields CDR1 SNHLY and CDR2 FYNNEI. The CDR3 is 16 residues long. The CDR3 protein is CASSLEAGGPSNEQFF. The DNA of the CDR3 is TGTGCCAGCAGTCTCGAAGCGGGAGGGCCGAGTAATGAGCAGTTCTTC.

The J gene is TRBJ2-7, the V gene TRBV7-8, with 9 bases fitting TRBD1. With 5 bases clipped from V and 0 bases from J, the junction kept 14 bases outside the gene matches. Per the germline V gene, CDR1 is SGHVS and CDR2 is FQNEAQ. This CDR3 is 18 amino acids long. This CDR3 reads CASSPYPSGQGNSYEQYF. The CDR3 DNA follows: TGTGCCAGCAGCCCGTACCCCTCGGGACAGGGAAACTCCTACGAGCAGTACTTC.

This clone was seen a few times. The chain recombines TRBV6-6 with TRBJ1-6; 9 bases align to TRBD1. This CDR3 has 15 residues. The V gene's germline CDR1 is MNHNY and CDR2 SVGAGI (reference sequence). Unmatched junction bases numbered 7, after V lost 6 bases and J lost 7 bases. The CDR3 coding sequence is TGTGCCAGCAGGGGAACGGGACAGGGAAATTCACCCCTCCACTTT. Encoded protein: CASRGTGQGNSPLHF.

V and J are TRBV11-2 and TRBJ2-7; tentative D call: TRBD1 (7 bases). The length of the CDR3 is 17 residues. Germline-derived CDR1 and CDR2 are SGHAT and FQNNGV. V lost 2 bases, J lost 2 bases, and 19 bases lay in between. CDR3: CASSLQGGHKQTYEQYF. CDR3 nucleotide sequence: TGTGCCAGCAGCTTACAGGGGGGCCATAAGCAGACCTACGAGCAGTACTTC.

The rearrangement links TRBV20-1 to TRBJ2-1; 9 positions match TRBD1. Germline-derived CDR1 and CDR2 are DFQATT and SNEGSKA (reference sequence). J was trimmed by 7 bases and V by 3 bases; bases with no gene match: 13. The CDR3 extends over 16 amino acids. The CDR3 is CSASAPPGQGKNEQFF. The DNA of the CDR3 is TGCAGTGCTAGTGCCCCCCCGGGACAGGGTAAAAATGAGCAGTTCTTC.

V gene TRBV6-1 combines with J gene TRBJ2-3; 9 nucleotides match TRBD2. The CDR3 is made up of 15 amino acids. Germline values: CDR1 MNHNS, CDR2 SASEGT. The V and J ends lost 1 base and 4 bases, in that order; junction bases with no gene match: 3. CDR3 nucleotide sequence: TGTGCCAGCAGTGAAGATGCGGGAGGGGCAGATACGCAGTATTTT. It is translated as CASSEDAGGADTQYF.

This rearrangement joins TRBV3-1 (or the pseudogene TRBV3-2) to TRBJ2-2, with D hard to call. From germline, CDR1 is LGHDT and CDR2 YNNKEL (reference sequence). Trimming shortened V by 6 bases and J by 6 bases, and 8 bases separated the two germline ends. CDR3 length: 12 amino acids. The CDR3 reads CASRAEAGELFF. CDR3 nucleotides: TGTGCCAGCAGGGCAGAAGCCGGGGAGCTGTTTTTT.

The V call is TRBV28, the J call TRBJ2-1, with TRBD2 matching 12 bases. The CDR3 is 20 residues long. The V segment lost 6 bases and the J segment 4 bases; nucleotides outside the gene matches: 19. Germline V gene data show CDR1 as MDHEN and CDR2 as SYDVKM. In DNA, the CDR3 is TGTGCCAGCAGGGAGGGGCGGCAACTAGCGGGAGGACATACTTACAATGAGCAGTTCTTC. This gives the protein CASREGRQLAGGHTYNEQFF.

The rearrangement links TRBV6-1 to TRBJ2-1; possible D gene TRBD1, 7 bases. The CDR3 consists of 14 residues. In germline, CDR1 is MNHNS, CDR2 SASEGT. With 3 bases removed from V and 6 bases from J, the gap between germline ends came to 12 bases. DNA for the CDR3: TGTGCCAGCAGTGACCAGGGGGGCCTCAATGAGCAGTTCTTC. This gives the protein CASSDQGGLNEQFF.

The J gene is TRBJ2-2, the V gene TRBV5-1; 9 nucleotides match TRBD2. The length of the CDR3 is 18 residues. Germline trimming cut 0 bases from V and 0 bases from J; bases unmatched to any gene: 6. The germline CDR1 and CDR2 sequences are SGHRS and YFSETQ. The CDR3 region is CASSLDRGRAANTGELFF. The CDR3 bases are TGCGCCAGCAGCTTGGATCGCGGGAGGGCTGCGAACACCGGGGAGCTGTTTTTT.

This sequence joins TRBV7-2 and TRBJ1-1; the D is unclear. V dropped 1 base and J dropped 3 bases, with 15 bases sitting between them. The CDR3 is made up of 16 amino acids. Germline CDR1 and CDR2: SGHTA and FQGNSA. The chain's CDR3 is CASSLGPGIRDTEAFF. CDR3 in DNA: TGTGCCAGCAGCTTAGGTCCTGGTATTCGCGACACTGAAGCTTTCTTT. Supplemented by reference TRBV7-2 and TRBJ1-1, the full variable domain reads GAGVSQSPSNKVTEKGKDVELRCDPISGHTALYWYRQSLGQGLEFLIYFQGNSAPDKSGLPSDRFSAERTGGSVSTLTIQRTQQEDSAVYLCASSLGPGIRDTEAFFGQGTRLTVV.

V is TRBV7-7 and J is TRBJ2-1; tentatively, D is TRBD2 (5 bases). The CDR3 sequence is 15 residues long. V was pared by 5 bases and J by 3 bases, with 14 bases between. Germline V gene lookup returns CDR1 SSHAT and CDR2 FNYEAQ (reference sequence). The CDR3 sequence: CASSHLGSDYNEQFF. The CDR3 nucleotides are TGTGCCAGCAGCCATTTGGGGAGCGACTACAATGAGCAGTTCTTC.

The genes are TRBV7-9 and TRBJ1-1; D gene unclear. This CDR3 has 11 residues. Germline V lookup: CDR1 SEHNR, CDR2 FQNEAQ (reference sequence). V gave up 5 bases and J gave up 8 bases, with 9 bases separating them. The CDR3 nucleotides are TGTGCCAGCAGCGCCGGTAGAGAAGCTTTCTTT. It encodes CASSAGREAFF.

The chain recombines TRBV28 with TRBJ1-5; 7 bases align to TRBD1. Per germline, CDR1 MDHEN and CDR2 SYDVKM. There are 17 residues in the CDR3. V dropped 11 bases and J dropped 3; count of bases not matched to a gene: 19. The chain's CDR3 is CASHTDFGTEPNQPQHF. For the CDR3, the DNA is TGTGCCTCACACACGGACTTCGGGACAGAACCCAATCAGCCCCAGCATTTT.

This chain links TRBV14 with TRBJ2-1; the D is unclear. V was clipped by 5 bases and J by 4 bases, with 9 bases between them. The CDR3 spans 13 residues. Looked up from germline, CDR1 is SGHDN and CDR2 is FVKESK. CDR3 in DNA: TGTGCCAGCAGCTCGACTGATTACAATGAGCAGTTCTTC. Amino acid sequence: CASSSTDYNEQFF.

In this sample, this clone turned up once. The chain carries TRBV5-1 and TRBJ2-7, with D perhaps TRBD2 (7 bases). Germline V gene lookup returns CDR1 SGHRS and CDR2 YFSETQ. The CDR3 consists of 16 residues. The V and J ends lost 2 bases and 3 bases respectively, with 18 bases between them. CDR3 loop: CASSFQVGGAYYEQYF. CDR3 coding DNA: TGCGCCAGCAGCTTTCAGGTAGGGGGGGCTTACTACGAGCAGTACTTC.

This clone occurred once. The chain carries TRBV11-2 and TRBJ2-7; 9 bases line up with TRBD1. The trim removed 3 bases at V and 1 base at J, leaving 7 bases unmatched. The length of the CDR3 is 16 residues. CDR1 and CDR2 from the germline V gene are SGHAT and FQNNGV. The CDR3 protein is CASSLVPGQGSYEQYF. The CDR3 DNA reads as TGTGCCAGCAGCTTGGTTCCGGGACAGGGATCCTACGAGCAGTACTTC.

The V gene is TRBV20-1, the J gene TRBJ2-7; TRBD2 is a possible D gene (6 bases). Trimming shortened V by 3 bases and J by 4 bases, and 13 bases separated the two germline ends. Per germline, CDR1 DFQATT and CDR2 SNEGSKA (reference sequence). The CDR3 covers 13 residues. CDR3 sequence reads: CSASTSRRYEQYF. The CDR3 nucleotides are TGCAGTGCTAGTACTAGCAGGAGGTACGAGCAGTACTTC.

DNA of the CDR3: TGTGCCAGTAGTATTGGACAGGGCAGGATCTACGAGCAGTACTTC. Protein: CASSIGQGRIYEQYF. This chain joins TRBV19 and TRBJ2-7; 8 nucleotides agree with TRBD1. V shed 3 bases, J shed 3 bases, and the junction held 7 bases outside the gene matches. There are 15 residues in the CDR3. The germline CDR1 and CDR2 sequences are LNHDA and SQIVND (reference sequence).

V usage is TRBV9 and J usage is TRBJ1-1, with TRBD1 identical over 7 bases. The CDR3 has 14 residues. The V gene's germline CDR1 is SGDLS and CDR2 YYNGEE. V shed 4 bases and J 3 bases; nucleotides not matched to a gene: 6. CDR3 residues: CASSRQGGYTEAFF. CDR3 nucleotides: TGTGCCAGCAGCCGACAGGGTGGTTACACTGAAGCTTTCTTT.

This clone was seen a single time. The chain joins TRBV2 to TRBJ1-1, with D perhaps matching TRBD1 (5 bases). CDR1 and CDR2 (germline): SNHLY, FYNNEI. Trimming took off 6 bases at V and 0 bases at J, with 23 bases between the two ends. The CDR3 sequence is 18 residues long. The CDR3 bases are TGTGCCAGCAGGAAGTCAGTTTCCGGGGGGTCGGTGAACACTGAAGCTTTCTTT. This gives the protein CASRKSVSGGSVNTEAFF.

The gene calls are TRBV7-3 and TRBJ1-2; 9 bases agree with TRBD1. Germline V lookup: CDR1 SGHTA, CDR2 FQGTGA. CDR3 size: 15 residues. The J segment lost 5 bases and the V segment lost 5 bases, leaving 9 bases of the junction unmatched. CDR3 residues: CASSPTGTGFYGYTF. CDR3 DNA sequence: TGTGCCAGCAGCCCAACCGGGACAGGGTTTTATGGCTACACCTTC. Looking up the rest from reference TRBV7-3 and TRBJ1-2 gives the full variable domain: GAGVSQTPSNKVTEKGKYVELRCDPISGHTALYWYRQSLGQGPEFLIYFQGTGAADDSGLPNDRFFAVRPEGSVSTLKIQRTERGDSAVYLCASSPTGTGFYGYTFGSGTRLTVV.

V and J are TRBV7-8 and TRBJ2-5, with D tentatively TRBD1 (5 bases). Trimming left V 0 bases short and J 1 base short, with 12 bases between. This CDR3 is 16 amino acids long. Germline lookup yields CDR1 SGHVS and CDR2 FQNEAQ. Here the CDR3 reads CASSLAGQAVQETQYF. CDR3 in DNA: TGTGCCAGCAGCTTAGCGGGGCAAGCCGTCCAAGAGACCCAGTACTTC.

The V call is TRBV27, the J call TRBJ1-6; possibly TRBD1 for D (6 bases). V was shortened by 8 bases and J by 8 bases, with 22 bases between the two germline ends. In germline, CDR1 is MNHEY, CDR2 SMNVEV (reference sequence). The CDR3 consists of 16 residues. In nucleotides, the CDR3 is TGTGCCAGCGGGCTAAACAGGGACGTTAAGGATTCACCCCTCCACTTT. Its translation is CASGLNRDVKDSPLHF.

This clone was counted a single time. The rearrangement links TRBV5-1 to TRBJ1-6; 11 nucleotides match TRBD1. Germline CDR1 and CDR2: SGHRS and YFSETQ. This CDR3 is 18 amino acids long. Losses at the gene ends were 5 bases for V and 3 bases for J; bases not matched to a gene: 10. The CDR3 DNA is TGCGCCAGCAGTCATTCCGGACAGGGGGCCGACTATAATTCACCCCTCCACTTT. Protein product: CASSHSGQGADYNSPLHF.

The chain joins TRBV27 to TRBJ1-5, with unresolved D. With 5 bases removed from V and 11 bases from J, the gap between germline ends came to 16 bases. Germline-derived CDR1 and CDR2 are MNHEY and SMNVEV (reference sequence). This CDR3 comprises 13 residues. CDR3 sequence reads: CASSPSKVTAQHF. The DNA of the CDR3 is TGTGCCAGCAGTCCGTCGAAAGTCACGGCCCAGCATTTT.

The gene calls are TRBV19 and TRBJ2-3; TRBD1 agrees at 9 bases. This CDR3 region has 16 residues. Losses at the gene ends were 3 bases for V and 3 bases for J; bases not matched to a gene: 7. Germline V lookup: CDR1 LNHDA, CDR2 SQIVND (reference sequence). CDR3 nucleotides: TGTGCCAGTAGTATCTCGGGACAGGGTTTAACAGATACGCAGTATTTT. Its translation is CASSISGQGLTDTQYF.